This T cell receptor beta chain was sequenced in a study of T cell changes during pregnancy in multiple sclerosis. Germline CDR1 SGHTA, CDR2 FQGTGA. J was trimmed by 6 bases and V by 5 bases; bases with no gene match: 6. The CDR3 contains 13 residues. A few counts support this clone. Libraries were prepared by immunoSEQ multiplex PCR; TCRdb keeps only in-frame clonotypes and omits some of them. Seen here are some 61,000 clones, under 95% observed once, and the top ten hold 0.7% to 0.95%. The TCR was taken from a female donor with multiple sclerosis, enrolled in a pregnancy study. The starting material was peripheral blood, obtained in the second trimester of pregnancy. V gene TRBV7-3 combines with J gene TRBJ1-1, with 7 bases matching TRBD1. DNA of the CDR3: TGTGCCAGCAGCCCGCGACAGGGCGCTGAAGCTTTCTTT. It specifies CASSPRQGAEAFF.